A selection of T cell receptor beta chains follows, all from one sample in a study of immune heterogeneity within non-small cell lung tumors. TCRdb reprocessed the multiplex PCR reads with MiXCR, giving one entry per CDR3 protein. The repertoire holds a few thousand distinct CDR3 sequences, with about 45% as singletons. Sequencing used lung tumor tissue. Receptors were obtained from a woman in her sixties with non-small cell lung cancer. CDR3s include the opening cysteine and the closing phenylalanine or tryptophan. A D gene is named only where the DNA matches it firmly. Rows may omit the clone size; those that give it use once, few, many or a size class.

D,V,size,J,CDR3,DNA
.,TRBV19,.,TRBJ1-1,CASSITGNTEAFF,TGTGCCAGTAGTATAACGGGGAACACTGAAGCTTTCTTT
TRBD2,TRBV4-2,.,TRBJ2-2,CASSFSGSGLAGELFF,TGTGCCAGCAGTTTTAGCGGGAGCGGTCTGGCCGGGGAGCTGTTTTTT
.,TRBV7-2,.,TRBJ1-2,CARRPTTGSPYGYTF,TGTGCCAGAAGACCTACGACGGGTTCTCCGTATGGCTACACCTTC
.,TRBV20-1,.,TRBJ2-1,CSARDQNSIYNEQFF,TGCAGTGCTAGAGATCAGAACAGCATATACAATGAGCAGTTCTTC
.,TRBV2,.,TRBJ2-1,CASTLGNEQFF,TGTGCCAGCACCCTCGGCAATGAGCAGTTCTTC
.,TRBV7-9,.,TRBJ2-3,CASSHADTQYF,TGTGCCAGCAGCCACGCAGATACGCAGTATTTT
TRBD2,TRBV13,.,TRBJ2-7,CASSLMGGRIRYEQYF,TGTGCCAGCAGCCTCATGGGCGGGAGAATTCGCTACGAGCAGTACTTC
TRBD1,TRBV29-1,.,TRBJ1-2,CSVWDRGNYGYTF,TGCAGCGTCTGGGACAGGGGTAACTATGGCTACACCTTC
TRBD1,TRBV4-1,few,TRBJ1-2,CASSQDWGTGGAGGYTF,TGCGCCAGCAGCCAAGATTGGGGCACAGGGGGCGCGGGAGGCTACACCTTC
TRBD1,TRBV4-1,.,TRBJ1-4,CASSQRPSTGTGNEKLFF,TGCGCCAGCAGCCAAAGACCCTCAACCGGGACAGGGAATGAAAAACTGTTTTTT
.,TRBV30,.,TRBJ1-3,CAWSDFVLGGGNTIYF,TGTGCCTGGAGTGACTTTGTCCTCGGAGGAGGAAACACCATATATTTT
.,TRBV12-3/TRBV12-4,medium-sized,TRBJ2-7,CASSSIVGGRDEQYF,TGTGCCAGCAGTTCGATAGTGGGGGGGCGCGACGAGCAGTACTTC
TRBD1,TRBV18,.,TRBJ1-2,CASSPDRVEGYTF,TGTGCCAGCTCACCGGACAGGGTGGAAGGCTACACCTTC
.,TRBV20-1,.,TRBJ2-3,CSARAGTYPTDTQYF,TGCAGTGCTAGAGCCGGGACTTACCCCACAGATACGCAGTATTTT
.,TRBV24-1,.,TRBJ2-1,CATSDLGGNEQFF,TGTGCCACCAGTGATTTAGGAGGGAATGAGCAGTTCTTC
.,TRBV11-2,.,TRBJ1-3,CASSLVGGLGNTIYF,TGTGCCAGCAGCTTAGTAGGGGGACTTGGAAACACCATATATTTT
TRBD1,TRBV2,.,TRBJ2-1,CASGGQGFNEQFF,TGTGCCAGCGGCGGACAGGGGTTCAATGAGCAGTTCTTC
TRBD2,TRBV2,.,TRBJ2-1,CASSASGSYNEQFF,TGTGCCAGCAGTGCTAGCGGCTCCTACAATGAGCAGTTCTTC
TRBD1,TRBV5-1,.,TRBJ1-6,CASSAGQGDSPLHF,TGCGCCAGCAGCGCGGGACAGGGGGATTCACCCCTCCACTTT
TRBD2,TRBV7-2,few,TRBJ2-1,CASSRTSGSYEQFF,TGTGCCAGCAGCCGGACTAGCGGGAGCTATGAGCAGTTCTTC
.,TRBV27,once,TRBJ2-7,CASSGRPDSYEQYF,TGTGCCAGCAGTGGTCGGCCCGACTCCTACGAGCAGTACTTC
.,TRBV30,few,TRBJ2-2,CAWAYGPTGELFF,TGTGCCTGGGCGTACGGACCCACCGGGGAGCTGTTTTTT
TRBD1,TRBV6-1,.,TRBJ1-4,CASSEQTGSNEKLFF,TGTGCCAGCAGTGAACAGACAGGGTCTAATGAAAAACTGTTTTTT
.,TRBV2,.,TRBJ1-5,CASSSDTSNQPQHF,TGTGCCAGCAGTTCGGACACTAGCAATCAGCCCCAGCATTTT
TRBD2,TRBV27,.,TRBJ2-2,CASSFWGGTGELFF,TGTGCCAGCAGTTTTTGGGGGGGGACCGGGGAGCTGTTTTTT
TRBD1,TRBV19,.,TRBJ1-1,CASSIGLTGITEAFF,TGTGCCAGTAGTATAGGCCTGACAGGGATCACTGAAGCTTTCTTT
.,TRBV4-3,.,TRBJ2-7,CASSQDPRSYEQYF,TGCGCCAGCAGCCAAGATCCTCGATCCTACGAGCAGTACTTC
.,TRBV19,.,TRBJ1-2,CASSIVGRDRGYTF,TGTGCCAGTAGTATAGTCGGCAGGGATCGTGGCTACACCTTC
.,TRBV11-3,.,TRBJ2-3,CASSLGGLEDTQYF,TGTGCCAGCAGCTTAGGGGGATTGGAGGATACGCAGTATTTT
.,TRBV3-1,large,TRBJ1-2,CASSTSTGSYGYTF,TGTGCCAGCAGCACCTCGACGGGGAGCTATGGCTACACCTTC
TRBD2,TRBV6-2/TRBV6-3,.,TRBJ2-3,CASSGGLDTDTQYF,TGTGCCAGCAGTGGGGGACTAGACACAGATACGCAGTATTTT
.,TRBV27,.,TRBJ1-5,CASSRGNSNQPQHF,TGTGCCAGCAGTCGGGGAAATAGCAATCAGCCCCAGCATTTT
TRBD2,TRBV6-5,.,TRBJ2-1,CASSYSLLAGGPGNEQFF,TGTGCCAGCAGTTACTCGTTACTAGCGGGAGGGCCGGGAAATGAGCAGTTCTTC
.,TRBV19,.,TRBJ2-3,CASSIVDTDTQYF,TGTGCCAGTAGTATAGTGGATACAGATACGCAGTATTTT
.,TRBV6-1,.,TRBJ2-2,CASSGLGRRRYGELFF,TGTGCCAGCAGCGGACTGGGACGCCGTCGGTACGGGGAGCTGTTTTTT
.,TRBV27,large,TRBJ2-7,CASSPLGQAIYEQYF,TGTGCCAGCAGTCCCTTAGGTCAGGCAATCTACGAGCAGTACTTC
.,TRBV6-2/TRBV6-3,few,TRBJ1-3,CASSSVQGPRNTIYF,TGTGCCAGCAGCTCAGTTCAGGGACCTCGAAACACCATATATTTT
TRBD2,TRBV7-9,.,TRBJ2-3,CASSLDGRAADTQYF,TGTGCCAGCAGCTTAGACGGGAGGGCCGCAGATACGCAGTATTTT
.,TRBV28,large,TRBJ2-7,CATLELASLVYEQYF,TGTGCCACCCTAGAGTTGGCTAGCTTAGTGTACGAGCAGTACTTC
.,TRBV28,few,TRBJ1-1,CASIGGGGNTEAFF,TGTGCCAGCATCGGGGGCGGGGGAAACACTGAAGCTTTCTTT
TRBD2,TRBV27,.,TRBJ2-2,CASSSQEREGRTGELFF,TGTGCCAGCAGTTCCCAAGAGCGGGAAGGGAGAACCGGGGAGCTGTTTTTT
.,TRBV6-1,.,TRBJ2-3,CASSERDLGYTQYF,TGTGCCAGCAGTGAACGGGACCTCGGTTATACGCAGTATTTT
TRBD1,TRBV25-1,.,TRBJ2-7,CASRGQSTYEQYF,TGTGCCAGCAGGGGACAGTCGACCTACGAGCAGTACTTC
TRBD2,TRBV30,.,TRBJ2-3,CAWKLAGGDTQYF,TGTGCCTGGAAACTAGCGGGAGGAGATACGCAGTATTTT
.,TRBV28,.,TRBJ2-7,CASEKFSYEQYF,TGTGCCAGCGAGAAATTCTCCTACGAGCAGTACTTC
TRBD1,TRBV2,large,TRBJ1-5,CASRGQGNQPQHF,TGTGCCAGCCGGGGACAGGGCAATCAGCCCCAGCATTTT
.,TRBV3-1,.,TRBJ1-2,CASSQVVLDGYTF,TGTGCCAGCAGCCAAGTGGTGTTGGATGGCTACACCTTC
.,TRBV12-3/TRBV12-4,.,TRBJ2-2,CASSSLEFPNTGELFF,TGTGCCAGCAGTTCCCTAGAGTTCCCGAACACCGGGGAGCTGTTTTTT
.,TRBV12-3/TRBV12-4,once,TRBJ1-5,CASSGSKLGSNQPQHF,TGTGCCAGCAGTGGGTCGAAGCTGGGAAGCAATCAGCCCCAGCATTTT
.,TRBV12-3/TRBV12-4,few,TRBJ2-1,CASSAPGSATYNEQFF,TGTGCCAGCAGTGCCCCCGGTAGCGCGACCTACAATGAGCAGTTCTTC
TRBD1,TRBV19,.,TRBJ2-3,CASSSPGTGLRDTQYF,TGTGCCAGTAGTTCGCCTGGGACAGGGCTTCGGGATACGCAGTATTTT
TRBD1,TRBV12-3/TRBV12-4,.,TRBJ2-2,CASSRSRDRGFGGELFF,TGTGCCAGCAGTAGATCCCGGGACAGGGGTTTTGGCGGGGAGCTGTTTTTT